The clone carrying this TCR beta chain ranks as large. No antigen is known for it. This sample was included in a study of metastatic and nonmetastatic thyroid tumors. About the study: Peripheral blood and tumor or nodule samples from malignant and benign thyroid patients were compared. Study-wide results and caveats: A significant increase in TCR beta diversity was reportedly seen in malignant thyroid tumors relative to benign nodules, in blood and tumor.

No patient had received any treatment before thyroid surgery. This CDR3 is built from 13 residues. V shed 6 bases and J 5 bases; nucleotides not matched to a gene: 4. Germline assignment: CDR1 MNHNS and CDR2 SASEGT. In the study's own analysis: Between-group CDR3 differences, defined by clinicopathological status, yielded a distant-metastasis classifier for papillary thyroid cancer. TCRdb used MiXCR to call clones anew from the PCR reads. TCRdb, not the original authors, processed these V and J calls. The table lists around 2,200 clones, 9.5% to 12% of them singletons. Sequenced input: tumor tissue. This chain uses TRBV6-1 with TRBJ2-7, with TRBD1 identical over 10 bases. The sequence was collected from a female donor with papillary thyroid cancer or a benign thyroid nodule (not recorded which). Some clones in this sample may be carry-over from other donors' samples. CDR3 in DNA: TGTGCCAGCAGAAAAGACAGGGGGCACGAGCAGTACTTC. As protein: CASRKDRGHEQYF.